The entry below describes one T cell receptor (beta chain). This sample is drawn from a study of T cell responses to AZD1222 COVID-19 vaccine. This CDR3 is built from 15 residues. The V gene's germline CDR1 is MNHEY and CDR2 SVGAGI. The V segment lost 4 bases and the J segment 10 bases; nucleotides outside the gene matches: 6. Clones were sequenced by immunoSEQ multiplex PCR, and TCRdb holds only the in-frame ones, with some missing. Found here are 60,000 or so clones, roughly 84% of them singletons; the top ten hold over 15%. The sequencing here drew on peripheral blood, taken on day 0 of AZD1222 vaccination. The sequence was obtained from an adult in good health. The V and J genes are TRBV6-5 and TRBJ1-6, with TRBD1 matching over 11 bases. The CDR3 sequence: CASSFGQGAESPLHF. The DNA for the CDR3 is TGTGCCAGCAGTTTTGGACAGGGGGCAGAATCACCCCTCCACTTT.